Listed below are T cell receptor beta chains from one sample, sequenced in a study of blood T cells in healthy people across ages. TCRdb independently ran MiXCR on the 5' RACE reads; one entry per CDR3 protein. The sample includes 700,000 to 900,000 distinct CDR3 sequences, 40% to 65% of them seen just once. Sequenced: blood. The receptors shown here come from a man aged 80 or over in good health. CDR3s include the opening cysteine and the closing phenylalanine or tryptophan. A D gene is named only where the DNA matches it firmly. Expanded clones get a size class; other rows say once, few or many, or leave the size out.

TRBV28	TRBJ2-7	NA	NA	TGTGCCAGCAGAGAGAACGACGAGCAGTACTTC	CASRENDEQYF
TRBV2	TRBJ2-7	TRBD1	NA	TGTGCCAGCAGGGGGACAGTGGTCGGCGAGCAGTACTTC	CASRGTVVGEQYF
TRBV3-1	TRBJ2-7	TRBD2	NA	TGTGCCAGCAGCCGCGCGGGGGGGGACTCCTACGAGCAGTACTTC	CASSRAGGDSYEQYF
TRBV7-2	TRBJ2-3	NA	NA	TGTGCCAGCAGCACCGACGCACTAGTTCCCGCGTATTTT	CASSTDALVPAYF
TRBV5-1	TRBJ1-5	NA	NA	TGCGCCAGCAGCCCGTTGGGGGGGGCCAGCAATCAGCCCCAGCATTTT	CASSPLGGASNQPQHF
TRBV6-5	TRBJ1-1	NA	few	TGTGCCAGCAGTTACTCGAAGGGAGTCGAAGCTTTCTTT	CASSYSKGVEAFF
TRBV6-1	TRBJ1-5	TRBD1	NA	TGTGCCAGCGTGAAGGGCAGGGGGGATAGCAATCAGCCCCAGCATTTT	CASVKGRGDSNQPQHF
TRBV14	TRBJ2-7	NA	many	TGTGCCAGCAGCGCGGCCTACGAGCAGTACTTC	CASSAAYEQYF
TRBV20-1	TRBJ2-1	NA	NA	TGCAGTGTCATAGGAAGGTGGCTGGTATACAATGAGCAGTTCTTC	CSVIGRWLVYNEQFF
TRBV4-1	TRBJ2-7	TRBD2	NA	TGCGCCAGCAGCCAAGCCGGGACTAGCGCCTGGGATGAGCAGTACTTC	CASSQAGTSAWDEQYF
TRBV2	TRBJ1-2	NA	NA	TGTGCCAGCAGGGGGGCAGGGCGCAACTATGGCTACACCTTC	CASRGAGRNYGYTF
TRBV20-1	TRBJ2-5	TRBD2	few	TGCAGTGCTTACCTAGCGGGAGGCACCCAAGAGACCCAGTACTTC	CSAYLAGGTQETQYF
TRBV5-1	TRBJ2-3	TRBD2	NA	TGCGCCAGCAGCCCCTCAGGGACTAGCGGAGATACGCAGTATTTT	CASSPSGTSGDTQYF
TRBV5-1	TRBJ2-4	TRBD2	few	TGCGCCAGCAGCCCGGGACTAGCGGGAGCCAAAAACATTCAGTACTTC	CASSPGLAGAKNIQYF
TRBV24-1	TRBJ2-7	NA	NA	TGTGCCACCAGTGATACAGGGACAAGCCCCTACGAGCAGTACTTC	CATSDTGTSPYEQYF
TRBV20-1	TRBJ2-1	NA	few	TGCAGTGCTAGAGGTAGATTGGGGGTAAATGAGCAGTTCTTC	CSARGRLGVNEQFF
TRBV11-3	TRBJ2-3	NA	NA	TGTGCCAGCAGCCCCCGGACGGAGCACAGATACGCGTATTTT	CASSPRTEHRYAYF
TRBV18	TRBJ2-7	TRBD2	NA	TGTGCCAGCTCCTCACAAGCGGGAGCCCCCTACGAGCAGTACTTC	CASSSQAGAPYEQYF
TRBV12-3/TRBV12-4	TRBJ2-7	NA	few	TGTGCCAGCACCGAAGGAGGGCGCTCCTACGAGCAGTACTTC	CASTEGGRSYEQYF
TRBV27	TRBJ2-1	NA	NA	TGTGCCAGCAGTTTATATACTAGTACCTATGAGCAGTTCTTC	CASSLYTSTYEQFF
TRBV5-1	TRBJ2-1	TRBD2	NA	TGCGCCAGCAGCTTGGTTTCACTAGCGGGAGGCCCCAATGAGCAGTTCTTC	CASSLVSLAGGPNEQFF
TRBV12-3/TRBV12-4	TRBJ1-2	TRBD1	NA	TGTGCCAGCGTCAGGGGGTTAGGCTATGGCTACACCTTC	CASVRGLGYGYTF
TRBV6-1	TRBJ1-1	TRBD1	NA	TGTGCCAGCACCCGACAGGGGGCGATTCTCACTGAAGCTTTCTTT	CASTRQGAILTEAFF
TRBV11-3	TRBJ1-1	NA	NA	TGTGCCAGCGCAAGCGCTTGGGGGGCTGAAGCTTTCTTT	CASASAWGAEAFF
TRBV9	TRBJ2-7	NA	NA	TGTGCCAGCAGCGTAGGACCCCCTCCGGACGAGCAGTACTTC	CASSVGPPPDEQYF
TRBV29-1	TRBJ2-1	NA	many	TGCAGCGTTGGGGGCAATGAGCAGTTCTTC	CSVGGNEQFF
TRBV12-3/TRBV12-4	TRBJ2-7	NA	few	TGTGCCAGCAGTATACGGGAGAGAGAGCAGTACTTC	CASSIREREQYF
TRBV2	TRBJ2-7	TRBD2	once	TGTGCCAGCAGTCAAGCTTTCGGGAGGAGCTCCTACGAGCAGTACTTC	CASSQAFGRSSYEQYF
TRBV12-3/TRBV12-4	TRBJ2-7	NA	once	TGTGCCAGCAGTCCTGCCGGGGCAGGTACTTCCTACGAGCAGTACTTC	CASSPAGAGTSYEQYF
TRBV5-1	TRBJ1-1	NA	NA	TGCGCCAGCAGCTTGGATAGCATTCTGAACACTGAAGCTTTCTTT	CASSLDSILNTEAFF
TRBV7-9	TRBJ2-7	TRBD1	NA	TGTGCCAGCAGCACCACAGGGGTGCGGGTGTTCGAGCAGTACTTC	CASSTTGVRVFEQYF
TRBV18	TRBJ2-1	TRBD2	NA	TGTGCCAGCTCACCACCGACTAGCCCCGGCGGCCACAATGAGCAGTTCTTC	CASSPPTSPGGHNEQFF
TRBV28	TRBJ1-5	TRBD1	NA	TGTGCCATCATAGACAGGGCCTATCAGCCCCAGCATTTT	CAIIDRAYQPQHF
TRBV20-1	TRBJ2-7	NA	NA	TGCAGTGCTTGGAAGGGCGGAACCTACGAGCAGTACTTC	CSAWKGGTYEQYF
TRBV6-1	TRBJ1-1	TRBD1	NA	TGTGCCATCTGGGACAGGGACCCTGAAGCTTTCTTT	CAIWDRDPEAFF
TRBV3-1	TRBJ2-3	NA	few	TGTGCCAGCAGCCAATTCCGGGATACGCAGTATTTT	CASSQFRDTQYF
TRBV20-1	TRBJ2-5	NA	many	TGCAGTGCCGCCCGGGGTTCCAATGAGCAGTACTTC	CSAARGSNEQYF
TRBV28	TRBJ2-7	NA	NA	TGTGCCAGCAGTTTCAGGGCGTCGGGCTACGAGCAGTACTTC	CASSFRASGYEQYF
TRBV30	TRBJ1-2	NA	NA	TGTGCCTGGAGTAAGGGGCTACAAGGCTACACCTTC	CAWSKGLQGYTF
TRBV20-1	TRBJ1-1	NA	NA	TGTAGTGCTAGAAATGCGGGGCAATACACTGAAGCTTTCTTT	CSARNAGQYTEAFF
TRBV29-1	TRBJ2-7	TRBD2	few	TGCAGCGCTGGGGGGGGTTACGAGCAGTACTTC	CSAGGGYEQYF
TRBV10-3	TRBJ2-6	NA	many	TGTGCCATCGCCGGGACTTCCAACTCTGGGGCCAACGTCCTGACTTTC	CAIAGTSNSGANVLTF
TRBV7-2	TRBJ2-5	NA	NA	TGTGCCAGCAGCCCAGGACCCAGCCGGAAAGAGACCCAGTACTTC	CASSPGPSRKETQYF
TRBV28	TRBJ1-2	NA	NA	TGTGCCAGCAGTTTATATGGTGGTCCTGGCTACACCTTC	CASSLYGGPGYTF
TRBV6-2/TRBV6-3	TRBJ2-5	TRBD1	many	TGTGCCAGCAGTTATGGTGACAGGGACCAAGAGACCCAGTACTTC	CASSYGDRDQETQYF
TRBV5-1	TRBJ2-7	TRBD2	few	TGCGCCAGCAGCCCATCCGGACTAGCGGGAGAATACGAGCAGTACTTC	CASSPSGLAGEYEQYF
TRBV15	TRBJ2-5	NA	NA	TGTGCCGCCAGCAGATTACAAGAGACCCAGTACTTC	CAASRLQETQYF
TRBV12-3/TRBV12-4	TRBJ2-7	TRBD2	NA	TGTGCCAGCAGTTCAAATCCCGTCGGCCTAGCGGTCTACGAGCAGTACTTC	CASSSNPVGLAVYEQYF
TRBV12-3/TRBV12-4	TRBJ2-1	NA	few	TGTGCCAGCAGCATTTGGTTTGGTGAGCAGTTCTTC	CASSIWFGEQFF
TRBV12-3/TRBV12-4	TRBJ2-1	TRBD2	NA	TGCGCCAGCAGTCCCCTACTAGCGGGAAATGAGCAGTTCTTC	CASSPLLAGNEQFF
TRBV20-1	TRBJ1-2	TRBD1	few	TGCAGTGCTAGAAACCCCTGGACAGGGGGGTCCTATGGCTACACCTTC	CSARNPWTGGSYGYTF
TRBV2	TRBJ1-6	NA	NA	TGTGCCAGCAGTGAAGGGCTCATACGCTATAATTCACCCCTCCACTTT	CASSEGLIRYNSPLHF
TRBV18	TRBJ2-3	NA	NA	TGTGCCAGCTCACCGGCGCGGGCCTTGGGCAGAGACGCGTATTTT	CASSPARALGRDAYF
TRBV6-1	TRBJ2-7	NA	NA	TGTGCCAGCAGTGAGGAAGGGGGGCCCTCACCTTACGAGCAGTACTTC	CASSEEGGPSPYEQYF
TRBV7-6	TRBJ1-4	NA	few	TGTGCCAGCAGCTTAGAGAGGGGGTACCGGGAAAAACTGTTTTTT	CASSLERGYREKLFF
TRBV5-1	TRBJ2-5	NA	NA	TGCGCCAGCAGCGGGGGAGCGGCAGCACAAGAGACCCAGTACTTC	CASSGGAAAQETQYF
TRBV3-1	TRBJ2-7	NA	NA	TGTGCCAGCAGCTTGGACGTCGGACTCTACGAGCAGTACTTC	CASSLDVGLYEQYF